The 11 T cell receptor beta chains in this list originate from one sample, sequenced in a study of T cell responses to AZD1222 COVID-19 vaccine. Produced via immunoSEQ multiplex PCR; TCRdb's table is partial and in-frame only. This table has under 150,000 clones, about 90% appearing once. Sample: peripheral blood, taken on day 0 of MenACWY control vaccination. These receptors were obtained from an adult in good health.

The count of this clone is one. The V call is TRBV30, the J call TRBJ1-1; D unclear. The CDR3 has 13 residues. CDR1 and CDR2 from the germline V gene are GTSNPN and SVGIG (reference sequence). The germline V and J ends were trimmed by 4 bases and 1 base, with 10 bases remaining between them. The chain's CDR3 is CAWIARSNTEAFF. The CDR3 coding sequence is TGTGCCTGGATCGCCAGATCGAACACTGAAGCTTTCTTT.

This chain links TRBV28 with TRBJ1-6, with D perhaps TRBD1 (5 bases). From germline, CDR1 is MDHEN and CDR2 SYDVKM. The length of the CDR3 is 18 residues. V lost 4 bases, J lost 0 bases, and 16 bases lay in between. The CDR3 protein is CASSSGREGSSYNSPLHF. As DNA, the CDR3 is TGTGCCAGCAGTTCCGGCCGAGAGGGGAGCTCCTATAATTCACCCCTCCACTTT. The full variable domain, its missing parts supplied by reference TRBV28 and TRBJ1-6, is DVKVTQSSRYLVKRTGEKVFLECVQDMDHENMFWYRQDPGLGLRLIYFSYDVKMKEKGDIPEGYSVSREKKERFSLILESASTNQTSMYLCASSSGREGSSYNSPLHFGNGTRLTVT.

This clone was counted between two and nine times. This chain connects TRBV3-1 (or the pseudogene TRBV3-2) to TRBJ2-7; D assignment may be TRBD1 or TRBD2 (6 bases each). This CDR3 is 17 amino acids long. Germline CDR1 reads LGHDT; CDR2 reads YNNKEL (reference sequence). V lost 1 base, J lost 7 bases, and 23 bases lay in between. For the CDR3, the DNA is TGTGCCAGCAGCCAAGGATATGGGGGGACACGGAATGGGGAGCAGTACTTC. As protein: CASSQGYGGTRNGEQYF.

This chain links TRBV3-1 (or the pseudogene TRBV3-2) with TRBJ2-7; 8 nucleotides line up with TRBD1. CDR1 is LGHDT, CDR2 YNNKEL, per germline (reference sequence). The V and J ends lost 1 base and 3 bases, in that order; junction bases with no gene match: 2. The CDR3 runs to 14 residues. The CDR3 protein is CASSQVTGGYEQYF. The CDR3, as DNA: TGTGCCAGCAGCCAAGTTACAGGGGGCTACGAGCAGTACTTC.

In nucleotides, the CDR3 is TGCGCCAGCAGCTTGGCCGGGAATGACTATGGCTACACCTTC. Translation: CASSLAGNDYGYTF. V and J are TRBV5-1 and TRBJ1-2; no clear D gene. This CDR3 contains 14 residues. Germline lookup yields CDR1 SGHRS and CDR2 YFSETQ. The V end was cut by 0 bases, the J end by 3 bases, with 9 bases between.

The chain uses TRBV5-1 and TRBJ1-1, with D unresolved. The V gene's germline CDR1 is SGHRS and CDR2 YFSETQ. The CDR3 is 14 residues long. The V and J ends lost 4 bases and 4 bases respectively, with 14 bases between them. CDR3 sequence: CASSPELSGTEAFF. CDR3 bases: TGCGCCAGCAGCCCAGAACTTAGTGGCACTGAAGCTTTCTTT.

This clone was seen once. The chain joins TRBV12-3 or TRBV12-4 to TRBJ2-4; D remains unclear. V lost 7 bases to trimming and J lost 6 bases, with 13 bases between them. The CDR3 is 13 amino acids. This chain's CDR3 is CASTAVGGNIQYF. DNA for the CDR3: TGTGCCAGCACTGCGGTGGGCGGAAACATTCAGTACTTC.

This chain's CDR3 is CASSPYGTSGYNEQFF. CDR3 nucleotides: TGTGCCAGCAGCCCTTACGGGACTAGCGGTTACAATGAGCAGTTCTTC. This rearrangement joins TRBV7-2 to TRBJ2-1; 11 nucleotides match TRBD2. The CDR3 is 16 amino acids. Per germline, CDR1 SGHTA and CDR2 FQGNSA. Trimming at V came to 5 bases and at J to 4 bases, leaving 7 bases not matched to a gene.

The gene calls are TRBV30 and TRBJ1-3; a possible D gene is TRBD1 (5 bases). V dropped 4 bases and J dropped 3 bases, with 16 bases sitting between them. CDR1 is GTSNPN, CDR2 SVGIG, per germline (reference sequence). The CDR3 sequence is 15 residues long. CDR3 nucleotide sequence: TGTGCCTGGACCTACACCAGGGAAAGTGGAAACACCATATATTTT. It translates to CAWTYTRESGNTIYF.

The J gene is TRBJ2-1, the V gene TRBV19; D gene unclear. Trimming shortened V by 11 bases and J by 10 bases, and 9 bases separated the two germline ends. The CDR3 spans 9 residues. Germline V CDR1 and CDR2: LNHDA, SQIVND (reference sequence). The CDR3 is CARKGEQFF. The CDR3 bases are TGTGCCCGGAAGGGCGAGCAGTTCTTC.

V and J are TRBV29-1 and TRBJ1-2; D is unclear. This CDR3 region has 13 residues. Trimming took 4 bases from V and 4 from J, leaving 13 bases between them. Germline V lookup: CDR1 SQVTM, CDR2 ANQGSEA. The CDR3 region is CSVGSRAFYGYTF. The DNA of the CDR3 is TGCAGCGTTGGGTCCCGGGCCTTCTATGGCTACACCTTC.